The entry below describes one T cell receptor (beta chain). Antigen specificity is unknown. These data originate in a study of shared clonotypes between healthy human individuals. Naive CD8 cells were CD45RO-negative, positively selected for CCR7, excluding terminally differentiated effector memory CD45RA+ cells. Germline V gives CDR1 SQVTM, CDR2 ANQGSEA. The CDR3 is 12 residues long. V was shortened by 2 bases and J by 5 bases, with 9 bases between the two germline ends. Study observations and caveats: Only a few donors were included, so the genetic and exposure-history diversity represented was limited.

It was across several immunoSEQ plates that each subset's genomic DNA was evenly split. As processed by the authors: Junction-only immunoSEQ sequences carried no quality scores, so filtering differed. TCRdb's copy holds only in-frame clones and misses some; the assay was immunoSEQ multiplex PCR. V, J and clone size are taken as reported in that table, and D and trimming were inferred from the DNA itself. The repertoire has 2 million to 2.5 million clones, about 95% of them found once; the top ten carry approximately 1.2%. The sequence derives from a man between 18 and 29 years old in good health. Sequencing was done on a sample of naive CD8+ T cells sorted from blood. The chain employs TRBV29-1 and TRBJ2-5; D gene uncertain. The CDR3 DNA follows: TGCAGCGTTGAACAGCAGTTGGAGACCCAGTACTTC. Protein product: CSVEQQLETQYF. Variable domain in full (rest from reference TRBV29-1 and TRBJ2-5): SAVISQKPSRDICQRGTSLTIQCQVDSQVTMMFWYRQQPGQSLTLIATANQGSEATYESGFVIDKFPISRPNLTFSTLTVSNMSPEDSSIYLCSVEQQLETQYFGPGTRLLVL.